The T cell receptor beta chain under discussion was sequenced for a study of metastatic and nonmetastatic thyroid tumors. Study details: Blood and tumor or nodule tissue repertoires from malignant and benign thyroid patients were compared.

Worth noting for this clone: Its specificity is unknown.

As processed by the authors: Clinicopathological groups of papillary thyroid cancer showed CDR3 differences that were used to build a distant-metastasis classifier. With MiXCR, TCRdb called clones anew from the PCR reads. TCRdb's processing, not the authors', yielded these V and J calls. The repertoire holds about 9,300 clones, with 25% to 35% as singletons. Each patient went into thyroid surgery without having received any treatment. General study results and limits: Within blood and tumor, benign nodules reportedly had significantly lower TCR beta diversity than malignant thyroid tumors did.

Germline V gives CDR1 GTSNPN, CDR2 SVGIG (reference sequence). CDR3 length: 13 amino acids. The chain recombines TRBV30 with TRBJ1-5; no clear D gene. The sequenced material came from tumor tissue. The TCR originated in a female donor with papillary thyroid cancer or a benign thyroid nodule (not recorded which). Some clones in this sample may be carry-over from other donors' samples. CDR3 sequence (DNA): TGTGCTTGTGAGAATGGAGCCAATCAGCCCCAGCATTTT. Translated, it gives CACENGANQPQHF.